This TCR beta chain was observed in a study of blood T cell repertoires in COVID-19. Turning to the study itself: Samples representing acute and convalescent COVID-19 were sourced from the United States, Italy and Spain. Sample material is recorded as cDNA or gDNA derived from T cells, B-cell-depleted T cells, or PBMCs.

CDR3 length: 16 residues. The V gene's germline CDR1 is SGHNT and CDR2 YYREEE (reference sequence). Unmatched junction bases numbered 4, after V lost 0 bases and J lost 0 bases. Original methodology: By means of reference gene primer amplification, nucleated cell counts were estimated. Only in-frame clones appear in the TCRdb table, and some are missing; sequencing was by immunoSEQ multiplex PCR. Clonal size and the V and J genes are those of that table, whereas D and trimming came from the DNA. Among about 230,000 clones listed, 84% were seen once. The TCR originated in a middle-aged woman who had recovered from COVID-19. Input material: peripheral blood. The gene calls are TRBV5-4 and TRBJ2-3; 7 bases fit TRBD2. CDR3 residues: CASSLDSGPSTDTQYF. CDR3 nucleotides: TGTGCCAGCAGCTTGGATAGCGGGCCTAGCACAGATACGCAGTATTTT.